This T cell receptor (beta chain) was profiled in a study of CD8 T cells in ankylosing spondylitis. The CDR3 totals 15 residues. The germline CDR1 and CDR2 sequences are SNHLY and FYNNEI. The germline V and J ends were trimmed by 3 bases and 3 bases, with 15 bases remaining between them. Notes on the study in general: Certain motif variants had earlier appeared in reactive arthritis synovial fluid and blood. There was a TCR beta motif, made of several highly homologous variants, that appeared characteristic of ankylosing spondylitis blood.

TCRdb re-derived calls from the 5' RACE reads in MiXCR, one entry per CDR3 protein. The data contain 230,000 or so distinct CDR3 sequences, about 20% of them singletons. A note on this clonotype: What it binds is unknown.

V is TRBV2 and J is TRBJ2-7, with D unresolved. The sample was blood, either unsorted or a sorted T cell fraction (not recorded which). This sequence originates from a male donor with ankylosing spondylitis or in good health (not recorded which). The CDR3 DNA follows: TGTGCCAGCAGTGACCGGCCCAATCCCGTCTACGAGCAGTACTTC. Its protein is CASSDRPNPVYEQYF. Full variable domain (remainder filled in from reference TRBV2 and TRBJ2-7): EPEVTQTPSHQVTQMGQEVILRCVPISNHLYFYWYRQILGQKVEFLVSFYNNEISEKSEIFDDQFSVERPDGSNFTLKIRSTKLEDSAMYFCASSDRPNPVYEQYFGPGTRLTVT.